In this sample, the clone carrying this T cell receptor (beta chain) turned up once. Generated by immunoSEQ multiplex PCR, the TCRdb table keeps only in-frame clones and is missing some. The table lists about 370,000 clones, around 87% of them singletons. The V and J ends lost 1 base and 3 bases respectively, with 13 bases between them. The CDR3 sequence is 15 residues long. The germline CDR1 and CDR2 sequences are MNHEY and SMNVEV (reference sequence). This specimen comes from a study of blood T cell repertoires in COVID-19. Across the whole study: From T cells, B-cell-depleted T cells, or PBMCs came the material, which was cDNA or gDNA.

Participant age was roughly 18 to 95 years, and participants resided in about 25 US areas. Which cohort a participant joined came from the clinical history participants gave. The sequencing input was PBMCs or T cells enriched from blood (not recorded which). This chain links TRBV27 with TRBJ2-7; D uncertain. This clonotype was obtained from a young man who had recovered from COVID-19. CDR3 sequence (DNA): TGTGCCAGCAGTTTATGGTTCCCGGGTGACTACGAGCAGTACTTC. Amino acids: CASSLWFPGDYEQYF.